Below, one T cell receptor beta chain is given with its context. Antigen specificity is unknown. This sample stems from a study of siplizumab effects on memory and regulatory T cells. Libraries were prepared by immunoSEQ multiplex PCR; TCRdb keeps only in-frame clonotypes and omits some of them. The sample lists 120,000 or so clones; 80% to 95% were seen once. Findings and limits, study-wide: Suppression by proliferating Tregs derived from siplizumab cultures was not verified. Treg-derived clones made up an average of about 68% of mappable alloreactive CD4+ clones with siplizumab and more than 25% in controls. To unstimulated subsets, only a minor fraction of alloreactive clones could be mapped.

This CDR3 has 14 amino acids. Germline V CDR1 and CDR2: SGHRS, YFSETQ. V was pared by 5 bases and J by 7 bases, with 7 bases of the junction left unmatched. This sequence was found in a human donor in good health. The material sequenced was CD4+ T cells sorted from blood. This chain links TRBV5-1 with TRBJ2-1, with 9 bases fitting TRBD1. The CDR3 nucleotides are TGCGCCAGCAGTTTACAGGGGGCGCGAAATGAGCAGTTCTTC. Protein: CASSLQGARNEQFF.